The 29 T cell receptor beta chains reported below all come from one sample, sequenced in a study of shared clonotypes between healthy human individuals (dated by TCRdb to about 2020). Library generation was performed with the immunoSEQ multiplex PCR assay. The table was pulled from immuneACCESS by TCRdb, which kept in-frame rearrangements only. Such tables lose some clones; where checked, under half of the loss comes from unresolved V genes, and the rest has no known cause. This sample comprises 1 million to 1.2 million clones, about 80% of them detected only once. The ten largest clones add up to 0.89% of the sample. Sequences were obtained from memory CD4+ T cells from PBMCs. The sample's cell subset or site label, in plain terms: CD45RA-negative fraction. The receptor source for this set is a man aged 18 to 29 in good health. Some clones in this sample may be carry-over from other donors' samples.

The chain carries TRBV7-6 and TRBJ2-2; the match to TRBD1 covers 8 bases. The CDR3 has 17 amino acids. The J segment lost 2 bases and the V segment lost 6 bases, leaving 11 bases of the junction unmatched. From germline, CDR1 is SGHVS and CDR2 FNYEAQ. The CDR3 coding sequence is TGTGCCAGCAGGTCCCCCCAGGACAGGGTCAACACCGGGGAGCTGTTTTTT. The encoded protein is CASRSPQDRVNTGELFF.

The chain recombines TRBV29-1 with TRBJ2-1, with D possibly TRBD1 on 5 matching bases. V was pared by 6 bases and J by 0 bases, with 18 bases between. CDR1 is SQVTM and CDR2 is ANQGSEA in the germline V gene. The CDR3 extends over 16 amino acids. The CDR3 here is CSVEVGAYNSYNEQFF. The CDR3 nucleotides are TGCAGCGTAGAGGTTGGGGCCTACAACTCCTACAATGAGCAGTTCTTC.

This clone was counted a few times. The rearrangement links TRBV29-1 to TRBJ1-1, with TRBD1 as a possible D gene (5 bases). The V end was cut by 3 bases, the J end by 1 base, with 9 bases between. Germline V gene data show CDR1 as SQVTM and CDR2 as ANQGSEA. The CDR3 runs to 13 residues. Here the CDR3 DNA reads TGCAGCGTTGAGACAGAGAAGAACACTGAAGCTTTCTTT. As protein: CSVETEKNTEAFF.

About this clone itself: A clone one base away is much larger, so this may be a read error. At the DNA level, this CDR3 is encoded by other sequences in the same sample as well. The chain has TRBV5-4 and TRBJ2-5, with D perhaps TRBD1 or TRBD2 (5 bases each). The V gene lost 3 bases and the J gene lost 2 bases, with 11 bases spanning the gap. This CDR3 spans 14 amino acids. Germline V gene sequence: CDR1 SGHNT, CDR2 YYREEE (reference sequence). This CDR3 is CASSSGTSQETQYF. The CDR3 bases are TGTGCCAGCAGCTCCGGGACGTCACAAGAGACCCAGTACTTC. The full variable domain, its missing parts supplied by reference TRBV5-4 and TRBJ2-5, is ETGVTQSPTHLIKTRGQQVTLRCSSQSGHNTVSWYQQALGQGPQFIFQYYREEENGRGNFPPRFSGLQFPNYSSELNVNALELDDSALYLCASSSGTSQETQYFGPGTRLLVL.

This chain links TRBV18 with TRBJ1-2; D ambiguous. V was pared by 2 bases and J by 4 bases, with 11 bases between. CDR1 KGHSH and CDR2 LQKENI come from the germline V gene. The length of the CDR3 is 14 residues. The CDR3 DNA reads TGTGCCAGCTCACCAGCCGCCTCTACCTATGGCTACACCTTC. Translated, it gives CASSPAASTYGYTF.

This clone was counted a single time. The V gene is TRBV4-1, the J gene TRBJ2-5, with TRBD2 as a possible D gene (5 bases). The CDR3 is 15 residues long. Trimming removed 1 base at V and 2 bases at J, with 11 bases between. CDR1 and CDR2 (germline): MGHRA, YSYEKL. In DNA form, the CDR3 reads TGCGCCAGCAGCCAAGCCCCCGGGAATCAAGAGACCCAGTACTTC. Translated: CASSQAPGNQETQYF.

J is TRBJ2-7 and V is TRBV6-6; 7 positions agree with TRBD2. CDR1 is MNHNY and CDR2 is SVGAGI in the germline V gene (reference sequence). This CDR3 comprises 15 residues. V lost 5 bases and J lost 2; bases outside the gene matches: 9. The CDR3 coding sequence is TGTGCCAGCAGTCCCCGGGGAGGGTTTACCTACGAGCAGTACTTC. Its translation is CASSPRGGFTYEQYF.

The V gene is TRBV27, the J gene TRBJ2-1, with D maybe TRBD1 (6 bases). The CDR3 is made up of 13 amino acids. Germline CDR1 reads MNHEY; CDR2 reads SMNVEV (reference sequence). V was cut by 6 bases and J by 14 bases, with 20 bases left in between. The chain's CDR3 is CASRPKPTGLEFF. The DNA of the CDR3 is TGTGCCAGCAGACCGAAACCGACAGGTTTAGAGTTCTTC.

CDR3: CSAGGGSGANVLTF. In DNA, the CDR3 is TGCAGCGCAGGGGGGGGCTCTGGGGCCAACGTCCTGACTTTC. This rearrangement joins TRBV29-1 to TRBJ2-6; the D call may be TRBD1 or TRBD2 (7 bases each). V was trimmed by 7 bases and J by 0 bases, leaving 10 bases between them. The CDR3 loop spans 14 amino acids. Looked up from germline, CDR1 is SQVTM and CDR2 is ANQGSEA.

Regarding this clone: It is likely a read error: a sequence one base away is far more abundant. Other DNA sequences of this sample code for an identical CDR3. The V and J genes are TRBV7-8 and TRBJ1-5; the D is unclear. There are 12 residues in the CDR3. Germline V gene data show CDR1 as SGHVS and CDR2 as FQNEAQ. V lost 4 bases and J lost 3, with 4 bases in between. CDR3 loop: CASSSTNQPQHF. As DNA, the CDR3 is TGTGCCAGCAGCTCCACCAATCAGCCCCAGCATTTT.

This clone was seen only a few times. The rearrangement joins TRBV6-4 to TRBJ1-5, with TRBD1 matching over 7 bases. Germline CDR1 reads MRHNA; CDR2 reads SNTAGT. V gave up 6 bases and J gave up 2 bases; unmatched junction bases: 7. CDR3 length: 15 residues. Here the CDR3 reads CASSPGGLGNQPQHF. CDR3 nucleotide sequence: TGTGCCAGCAGCCCAGGGGGATTAGGCAATCAGCCCCAGCATTTT.

The V gene is TRBV7-3, the J gene TRBJ2-2; D gene uncertain. The CDR3 is 13 amino acids. Germline CDR1 and CDR2: SGHTA and FQGTGA. The V end lost 2 bases, the J end lost 1 base, and 2 bases lay between the germline ends. The CDR3 sequence: CASSLENTGELFF. DNA for the CDR3: TGTGCCAGCAGCTTAGAGAACACCGGGGAGCTGTTTTTT.

The rearrangement links TRBV6-1 to TRBJ2-4; D is unresolved. Trimming removed 7 bases at V and 8 bases at J, with 15 bases between. This CDR3 comprises 13 residues. Germline loops: CDR1 MNHNS, CDR2 SASEGT. The DNA of the CDR3 is TGTGCCAGCATGGCGGCCCCAGTGCACATTCAGTACTTC. It encodes CASMAAPVHIQYF.

The chain has TRBV4-1 and TRBJ2-7, with TRBD2 matching over 8 bases. The germline CDR1 and CDR2 sequences are MGHRA and YSYEKL. The V segment lost 4 bases and the J segment 2 bases; nucleotides outside the gene matches: 7. This CDR3 contains 15 residues. This CDR3 reads CASSRYIAGPYEQYF. In DNA form, the CDR3 reads TGCGCCAGCAGCCGATACATAGCGGGACCCTACGAGCAGTACTTC.

The chain employs TRBV7-6 and TRBJ1-2; 7 nucleotides match TRBD1. Germline V gene sequence: CDR1 SGHVS, CDR2 FNYEAQ. This CDR3 region has 15 residues. V shed 1 base, J shed 2 bases, and the junction held 4 bases outside the gene matches. The CDR3 loop reads CASSLGGQFNYGYTF. CDR3 bases: TGTGCCAGCAGCTTAGGGGGACAGTTCAACTATGGCTACACCTTC. Combining the CDR3 with reference TRBV7-6 and TRBJ1-2 gives the whole variable domain GAGVSQSPRYKVTKRGQDVALRCDPISGHVSLYWYRQALGQGPEFLTYFNYEAQQDKSGLPNDRFSAERPEGSISTLTIQRTEQRDSAMYRCASSLGGQFNYGYTFGSGTRLTVV.

The chain couples TRBV2 to TRBJ1-3; D is ambiguous. The length of the CDR3 is 13 residues. CDR1 and CDR2 (germline): SNHLY, FYNNEI. V gave up 7 bases and J gave up 1 base, with 8 bases separating them. The CDR3 DNA is TGTGCCAGCACCGGGGAATCTGGAAACACCATATATTTT. The encoded protein is CASTGESGNTIYF.

CDR3 region: CASSTRQPGDTQYF. CDR3 DNA sequence: TGTGCCAGCAGCACCCGACAGCCGGGAGATACGCAGTATTTT. V gene TRBV5-6 combines with J gene TRBJ2-3; possibly TRBD1 for D (5 bases). The V gene lost 4 bases and the J gene lost 5 bases, with 14 bases spanning the gap. Per the germline V gene, CDR1 is SGHDT and CDR2 is YYEEEE. The CDR3 is made up of 14 amino acids.

The genes are TRBV18 and TRBJ2-7; TRBD2 matches at 10 bases. The CDR3 has 16 residues. Germline V gene data show CDR1 as KGHSH and CDR2 as LQKENI. The V gene end was trimmed by 3 bases and the J gene end by 7 bases; junction bases not matched to a gene: 12. CDR3 protein: CASSPTSAGGPREQYF. The CDR3 nucleotides read TGTGCCAGCTCACCTACCTCAGCGGGAGGGCCTCGTGAGCAGTACTTC.

This rearrangement joins TRBV7-9 to TRBJ2-3; D not resolved. CDR3 length equals 13 residues. V gave up 2 bases and J gave up 8 bases, with 11 bases separating them. Per germline, CDR1 SEHNR and CDR2 FQNEAQ (reference sequence). The CDR3, as DNA: TGTGCCAGCAGCTTATTAGGCGTGGGTACGCAGTATTTT. Its protein product is CASSLLGVGTQYF.

The chain employs TRBV7-2 and TRBJ2-7; D ambiguous. Per germline, CDR1 SGHTA and CDR2 FQGNSA. V was trimmed by 6 bases and J by 6 bases, leaving 15 bases between them. The CDR3 consists of 13 residues. CDR3 sequence (DNA): TGTGCCAGCAGATCGGCGGCGAGGTTCGAGCAGTACTTC. The encoded protein is CASRSAARFEQYF.

V usage is TRBV6-6 and J usage is TRBJ2-3, with D possibly matching TRBD1 (6 bases). V gave up 7 bases and J gave up 4 bases, with 9 bases separating them. Germline CDR1 and CDR2: MNHNY and SVGAGI (reference sequence). CDR3 length equals 12 residues. The CDR3 DNA reads as TGTGCCAGCAACAGGGCGGCAGATACGCAGTATTTT. Encoded protein: CASNRAADTQYF.

This chain uses TRBV28 with TRBJ2-4; the D is unclear. The CDR3 totals 14 residues. Germline V lookup: CDR1 MDHEN, CDR2 SYDVKM. The V and J ends lost 2 bases and 2 bases respectively, with 7 bases between them. CDR3 nucleotide sequence: TGTGCCAGCAGTTTAATTTCCCCCAAAAACATTCAGTACTTC. Translated, it gives CASSLISPKNIQYF.

This clone was recorded at least ten times. This rearrangement joins TRBV20-1 to TRBJ2-2; unclear D gene. CDR1 is DFQATT and CDR2 is SNEGSKA in the germline V gene (reference sequence). Trimming removed 6 bases at V and 4 bases at J, with 6 bases between. The CDR3 has 11 amino acids. The CDR3 nucleotides are TGCAGTGCCTTTACCACCGGGGAGCTGTTTTTT. The encoded protein is CSAFTTGELFF.

The rearrangement uses TRBV19 and TRBJ1-1; 8 bases agree with TRBD1. Germline CDR1 LNHDA, CDR2 SQIVND (reference sequence). With 7 bases clipped from V and 1 base from J, the junction kept 14 bases outside the gene matches. This CDR3 is 17 amino acids long. This CDR3 reads CASIRRFSGQGNTEAFF. CDR3 nucleotides: TGTGCCAGTATTCGGCGGTTTTCCGGACAGGGGAACACTGAAGCTTTCTTT.

CDR3 in amino acids: CASSVGHSEAFF. DNA for the CDR3: TGCGCCAGCAGCGTCGGACACTCTGAAGCTTTCTTT. The V and J genes are TRBV4-3 and TRBJ1-1; TRBD1 is a possible D gene (5 bases). CDR1 and CDR2 (germline): LGHNA, YSLEER. V gave up 5 bases and J gave up 6 bases, with 10 bases separating them. The CDR3 extends over 12 amino acids.

The rearrangement uses TRBV7-2 and TRBJ1-2; perhaps TRBD1 as D (5 bases). The CDR3 sequence is 14 residues long. CDR1 is SGHTA, CDR2 FQGNSA, per germline. The V and J ends lost 2 bases and 3 bases respectively, with 10 bases between them. CDR3 residues: CASSLNRGDYGYTF. The CDR3 DNA sequence: TGTGCCAGCAGCTTAAACCGGGGGGACTATGGCTACACCTTC. Full variable domain (outside the CDR3, taken from reference TRBV7-2 and TRBJ1-2): GAGVSQSPSNKVTEKGKDVELRCDPISGHTALYWYRQSLGQGLEFLIYFQGNSAPDKSGLPSDRFSAERTGGSVSTLTIQRTQQEDSAVYLCASSLNRGDYGYTFGSGTRLTVV.

The chain links TRBV27 to TRBJ1-5, with a weak D call TRBD1 (5 bases). Germline V CDR1 and CDR2: MNHEY, SMNVEV (reference sequence). Trimming left V 6 bases short and J 5 bases short, with 11 bases between. This CDR3 region has 13 residues. CDR3 DNA: TGTGCCAGCAGCGCCAGGGCCCATCAGCCCCAGCATTTT. This sequence encodes CASSARAHQPQHF.

The chain joins TRBV5-1 to TRBJ2-3; no clear D. Trimming left V 6 bases short and J 8 bases short, with 13 bases between. The germline CDR1 and CDR2 sequences are SGHRS and YFSETQ. This CDR3 has 12 residues. CDR3 DNA: TGCGCCAGCACCCTTTATATGGGTACGCAGTATTTT. Translating it yields CASTLYMGTQYF.

This clone was found once. This rearrangement joins TRBV7-9 to TRBJ1-1; D is perhaps TRBD1 (6 bases). Germline loops: CDR1 SEHNR, CDR2 FQNEAQ (reference sequence). CDR3 length: 15 amino acids. V gave up 1 base and J gave up 5 bases, with 14 bases separating them. CDR3 sequence reads: CASSLGGGVETEAFF. The DNA for the CDR3 is TGTGCCAGCAGCTTAGGAGGGGGGGTTGAAACTGAAGCTTTCTTT.